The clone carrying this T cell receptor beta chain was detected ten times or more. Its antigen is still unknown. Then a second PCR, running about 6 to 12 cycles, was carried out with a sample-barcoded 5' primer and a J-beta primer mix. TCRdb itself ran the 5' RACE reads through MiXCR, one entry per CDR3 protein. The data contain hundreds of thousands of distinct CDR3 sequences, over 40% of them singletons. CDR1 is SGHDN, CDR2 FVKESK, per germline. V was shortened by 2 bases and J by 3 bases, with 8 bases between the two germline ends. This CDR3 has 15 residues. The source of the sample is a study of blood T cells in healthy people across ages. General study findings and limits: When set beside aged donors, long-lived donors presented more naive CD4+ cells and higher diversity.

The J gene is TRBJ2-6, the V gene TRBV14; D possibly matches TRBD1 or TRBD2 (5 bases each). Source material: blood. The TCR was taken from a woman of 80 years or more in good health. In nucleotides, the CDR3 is TGTGCCAGCAGCCAACGGGGACGTGGGGCCAACGTCCTGACTTTC. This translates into CASSQRGRGANVLTF.